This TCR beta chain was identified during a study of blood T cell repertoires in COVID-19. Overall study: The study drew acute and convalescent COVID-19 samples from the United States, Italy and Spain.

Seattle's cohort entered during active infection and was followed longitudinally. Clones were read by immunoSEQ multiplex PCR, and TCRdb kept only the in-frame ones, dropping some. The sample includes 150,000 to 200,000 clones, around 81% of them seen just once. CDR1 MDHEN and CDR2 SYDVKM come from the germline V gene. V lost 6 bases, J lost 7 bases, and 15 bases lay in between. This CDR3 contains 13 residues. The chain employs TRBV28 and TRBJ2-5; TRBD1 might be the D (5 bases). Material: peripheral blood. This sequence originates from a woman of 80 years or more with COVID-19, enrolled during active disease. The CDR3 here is CASRAGLWGTQYF. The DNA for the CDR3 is TGTGCCAGCAGGGCAGGGCTATGGGGGACCCAGTACTTC.